This TCR beta chain was documented in a study of blood T cells in healthy people across ages. The CDR3 numbers 15 amino acids, ends counted. Per germline, CDR1 MDHEN and CDR2 SYDVKM. This clonotype was recorded only once. No antigen is known for it. The limits of the CDR3 on the DNA are not certain, so only TCRdb's listed CDR3 is given. Primed by a sample-barcoded 5' primer and a J-beta primer mix, a second PCR proceeded for roughly 7 to 12 cycles. MiXCR, applied by TCRdb to the 5' RACE reads, yields one record per CDR3 protein. The sample consists of about 400,000 distinct CDR3 sequences, about 55% of them appearing once. Study-wide points: A roughly linear fall in TCR beta diversity per million T cells was seen with increasing age. Correlation between TCR beta diversity and naive T cell percentage was strong.

Healthy Russian Caucasian donors spanned ages about 6 to 100 years. The chain has TRBV28 and TRBJ2-3; the table names TRBD1, a call not compared with the DNA. The TCR comes from a man aged 60-69 years in good health. The sample comprised blood. CDR3 protein: CASSSSGQRTDTQYF.